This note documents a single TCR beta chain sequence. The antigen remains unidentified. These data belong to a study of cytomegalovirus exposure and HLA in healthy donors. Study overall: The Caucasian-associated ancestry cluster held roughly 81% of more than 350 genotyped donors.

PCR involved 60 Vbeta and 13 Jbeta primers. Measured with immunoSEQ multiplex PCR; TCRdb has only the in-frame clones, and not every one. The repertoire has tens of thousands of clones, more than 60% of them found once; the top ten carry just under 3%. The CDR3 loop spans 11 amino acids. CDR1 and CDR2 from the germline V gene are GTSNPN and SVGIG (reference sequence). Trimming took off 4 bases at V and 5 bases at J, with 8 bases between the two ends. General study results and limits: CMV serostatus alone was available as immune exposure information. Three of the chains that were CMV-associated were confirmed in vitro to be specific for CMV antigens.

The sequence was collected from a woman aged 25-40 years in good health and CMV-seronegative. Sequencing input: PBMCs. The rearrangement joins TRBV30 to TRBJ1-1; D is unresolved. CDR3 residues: CAWTGLTEAFF. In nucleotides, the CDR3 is TGTGCCTGGACGGGGTTAACTGAAGCTTTCTTT.